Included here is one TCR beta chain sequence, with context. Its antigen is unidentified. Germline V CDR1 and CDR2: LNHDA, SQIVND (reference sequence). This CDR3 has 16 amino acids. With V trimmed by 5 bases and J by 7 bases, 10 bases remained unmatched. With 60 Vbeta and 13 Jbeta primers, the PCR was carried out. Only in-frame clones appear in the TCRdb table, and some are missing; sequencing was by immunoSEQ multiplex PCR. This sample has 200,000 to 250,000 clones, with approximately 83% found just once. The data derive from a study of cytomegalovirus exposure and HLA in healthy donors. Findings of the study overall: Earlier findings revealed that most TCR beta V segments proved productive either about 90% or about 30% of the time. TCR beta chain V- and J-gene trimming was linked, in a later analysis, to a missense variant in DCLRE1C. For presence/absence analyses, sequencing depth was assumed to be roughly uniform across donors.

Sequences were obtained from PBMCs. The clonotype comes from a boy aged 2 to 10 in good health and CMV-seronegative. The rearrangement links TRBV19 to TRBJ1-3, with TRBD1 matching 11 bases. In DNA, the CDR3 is TGTGCCAGTAGTCCCTCGGGACAGGGGGGGACGAACACCATATATTTT. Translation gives CASSPSGQGGTNTIYF.